The rows below give T cell receptor beta chains drawn from one sample of a study of cytomegalovirus exposure and HLA in healthy donors. Clones were sequenced by immunoSEQ multiplex PCR, and TCRdb holds only the in-frame ones, with some missing. The sample contains tens of thousands of clones, over 60% of which appear only once. The sample comprised PBMCs. The receptors were gathered from a boy younger than 18 in good health and CMV-seropositive. Both conserved end residues are part of each CDR3. D genes are given only for firm matches. Clone size is given for some rows only: seen once, a few or many times, or a class if the clone is expanded.

15 . . TRBJ1-1 TRBV5-1 CASSPGRERNTEAFF TGCGCCAGCAGCCCTGGACGGGAAAGGAACACTGAAGCTTTCTTT
12 once TRBD1 TRBJ1-2 TRBV30 CAAWTGAGGYTF TGTGCCGCCTGGACAGGGGCGGGTGGCTACACCTTC
11 . . TRBJ1-3 TRBV20-1 CSAPRGNTIYF TGCAGTGCCCCGCGGGGAAACACCATATATTTT
13 . TRBD1 TRBJ2-7 TRBV11-1 CASSSDRGYEQYF TGTGCCAGCAGCTCAGACAGGGGATACGAGCAGTACTTC
13 few . TRBJ2-1 TRBV28 CASSLRTKGEQFF TGTGCCAGCAGTTTAAGAACAAAGGGGGAGCAGTTCTTC
17 . TRBD2 TRBJ2-1 TRBV19 CASSTGTSGRDYNEQFF TGTGCCAGTAGTACCGGGACTAGCGGGAGGGACTACAATGAGCAGTTCTTC
13 . . TRBJ2-1 TRBV7-7 CASSLHSLTEQFF TGTGCTAGCAGCTTGCATTCGCTAACTGAGCAGTTCTTC
15 . TRBD1 TRBJ2-2 TRBV7-2 CASSRRTGGSGELFF TGTGCCAGCAGCCGGCGGACAGGGGGCTCCGGGGAGCTGTTTTTT
16 . . TRBJ1-1 TRBV5-6 CASSADKGPLDTEAFF TGTGCCAGCAGCGCGGACAAGGGGCCTCTAGACACTGAAGCTTTCTTT
14 few . TRBJ1-2 TRBV7-2 CASSLAILTEGYTF TGTGCCAGCAGCTTAGCTATCCTGACGGAGGGCTACACCTTC
15 few . TRBJ1-2 TRBV27 CASSRDKQTWYGYTF TGTGCCAGCAGTAGAGATAAACAGACCTGGTATGGCTACACCTTC
22 few TRBD2 TRBJ2-3 TRBV4-1 CASSPHGLASGGPSSLTDTQYF TGCGCCAGCAGCCCACATGGCCTGGCTAGCGGGGGGCCTTCCTCTCTCACAGATACGCAGTATTTT
16 . TRBD2 TRBJ2-5 TRBV5-1 CASSQASGGWAETQYF TGCGCCAGCAGCCAGGCGAGCGGGGGGTGGGCAGAGACCCAGTACTTC
15 . . TRBJ2-6 TRBV6-5 CASRLGGPGANVLTF TGTGCCAGCAGACTCGGGGGGCCCGGGGCCAACGTCCTGACTTTC
12 . . TRBJ2-5 TRBV18 CASSPEQETQYF TGTGCCAGCTCACCAGAGCAAGAGACCCAGTACTTC
12 . . TRBJ2-4 TRBV7-9 CASRAQENIQYF TGTGCCAGCAGGGCACAGGAAAACATTCAGTACTTC
16 . . TRBJ1-4 TRBV19 CASSNVGGAITSELFF TGTGCCAGTAGTAATGTGGGAGGTGCCATCACGAGTGAACTGTTTTTT
13 . . TRBJ1-4 TRBV2 CASGGEGSEKLFF TGTGCCAGCGGGGGGGAGGGTAGCGAAAAACTGTTTTTT
17 . TRBD1 TRBJ1-5 TRBV19 CASSRDRGRGSNQPQNF TGTGCCAGTAGTAGAGACAGGGGAAGGGGTAGCAATCAGCCCCAGAATTTT
14 . . TRBJ2-7 TRBV5-6 CASSLVHGRRERDF TGTGCCAGCAGCTTGGTTCATGGTCGTCGGGAAAGGGACTTC
13 . . TRBJ1-1 TRBV5-1 CASSFTGNPEAFF TGCGCCAGCAGCTTTACAGGGAACCCTGAAGCTTTCTTT
12 few . TRBJ2-3 TRBV2 CASRRNSDTQYF TGTGCCAGCAGGAGGAATTCAGATACGCAGTATTTT
13 once . TRBJ1-1 TRBV27 CASRPAGNTEAFF TGTGCCAGCCGACCTGCAGGGAACACTGAAGCTTTCTTT
14 . . TRBJ1-3 TRBV18 CASSPADSGNTIYF TGTGCCAGCTCACCCGCGGACTCTGGAAACACCATATATTTT
16 few TRBD1 TRBJ2-7 TRBV5-1 CASSPYTGGRSYEQYF TGCGCCAGCAGCCCGTACACAGGGGGTCGGTCCTACGAGCAGTACTTC
16 few . TRBJ2-7 TRBV2 CASSPAATGMRNEQYF TGTGCCAGCAGTCCCGCCGCTACAGGGATGAGAAACGAGCAGTACTTC
17 . TRBD2 TRBJ2-2 TRBV27 CASSLGRLAGGIGELFF TGTGCCAGCAGTTTAGGGAGACTAGCGGGGGGTATCGGGGAGCTGTTTTTT
15 . . TRBJ2-3 TRBV7-3 CASSPTGTSTDTQYF TGTGCCAGCAGCCCGACAGGCACTAGCACAGATACGCAGTATTTT
12 . . TRBJ2-7 TRBV29-1 CSVMTEGYEQYF TGCAGCGTGATGACGGAGGGGTACGAGCAGTACTTC
13 once . TRBJ1-2 TRBV7-3 CASSPGGRGGYTF TGTGCCAGCAGCCCGGGGGGGCGGGGTGGCTACACCTTC
13 . . TRBJ2-7 TRBV5-6 CATSRTVDYEQYF TGTGCCACCAGTAGGACAGTGGACTACGAGCAGTACTTC
17 . . TRBJ2-1 TRBV27 CASSLSAIEYVYNEQFF TGTGCCAGCAGTTTAAGTGCTATAGAGTACGTCTACAATGAGCAGTTCTTC
18 . . TRBJ1-1 TRBV5-4 CASSPPSETYRAGTEAFF TGTGCCAGCAGCCCCCCTTCGGAAACTTACAGGGCGGGCACTGAAGCTTTCTTT